This T cell receptor beta chain was profiled in a study of T-cell reconstitution after alpha-beta-depleted transplantation in children (dated by TCRdb to the mid-2010s). With respect to the entire study: Using TCR repertoire profiling, the study followed T-cell immune reconstitution in a quantitative way in children after TCRalphabeta/CD19-depleted allogeneic hematopoietic cell transplantation.

The treatment or condition tag for this specimen amounts to: allogeneic hematopoietic cell transplantation with graft depleted of TCRalphabeta T cells and CD19 B cells. Transplant recipients were children who received TCRalphabeta/CD19-depleted allogeneic hematopoietic cell grafts. Here is what the overall study found, with its caveats: Over the following months the frequencies of hyperexpanded clones went down, and after one year T-cell counts and TCRbeta diversity were mostly credited to newly produced T cells. In some patients, high TCRbeta diversity at day 60 was attributed to recipient T cells and intrathymic progenitors that had survived conditioning. The apparently early recovery of alphabetaT-cell counts about two months after transplant reportedly depended on only several hundred rapidly expanded clones that came from non-depleted graft cells.

CDR1 MDHEN and CDR2 SYDVKM are derived from the germline V gene. Between the V and J ends, shortened by 7 bases and 1 base respectively, the junction contains 16 bases. The CDR3 holds 15 amino acids from the cysteine to the phenylalanine. Just CDR3 DNA is preserved here, 45 bases in frame from base 1. The table lists this clonotype with many counts. The antigen it binds to is not known. Base-call qualities are not available, and no considerably larger clone is one nucleotide away. Library creation used PCR. The reads were generated on an Illumina HiSeq 2500. TCR library preparation used molecular barcoding, with unique molecular identifiers applied to normalize quantification of the TCRbeta repertoire. TCRdb's own reprocessing of the public reads used fastp at Q25 and MiXCR and kept productive beta chains. Each entry is one CDR3 protein sequence, shown with its most common DNA and genes. The sample yields 200,000 to 250,000 distinct CDR3 sequences; approximately 7% were counted once. Roughly 6% of the sample goes to the ten largest clones.

The TCR comes from a boy under 10 years old with acute lymphoblastic leukemia, due to receive a stem cell transplant. The V and J genes are TRBV28 and TRBJ1-1, with the D segment identity uncertain. The material sequenced was PBMCs, taken before TCRalphabeta/CD19-depleted stem cell transplant. The DNA reads TGTGCCAGCACCTTGTTTCGCGGGAGGAACACTGAAGCTTTCTTT. Protein translation: CASTLFRGRNTEAFF.